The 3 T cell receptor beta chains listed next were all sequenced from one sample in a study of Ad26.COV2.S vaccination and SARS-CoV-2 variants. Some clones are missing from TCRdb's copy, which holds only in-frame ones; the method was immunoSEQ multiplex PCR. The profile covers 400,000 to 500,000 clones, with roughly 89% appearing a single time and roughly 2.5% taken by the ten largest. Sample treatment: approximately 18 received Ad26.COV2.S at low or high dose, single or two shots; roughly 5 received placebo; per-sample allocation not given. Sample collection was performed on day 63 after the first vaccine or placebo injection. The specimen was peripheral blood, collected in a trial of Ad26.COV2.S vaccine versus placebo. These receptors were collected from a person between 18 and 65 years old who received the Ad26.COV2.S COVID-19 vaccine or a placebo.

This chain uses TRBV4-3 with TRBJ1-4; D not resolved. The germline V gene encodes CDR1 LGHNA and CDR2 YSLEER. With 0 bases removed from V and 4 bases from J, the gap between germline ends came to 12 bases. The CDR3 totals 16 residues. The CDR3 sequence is CASSQDFVGFNEKLFF. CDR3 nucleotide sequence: TGCGCCAGCAGCCAAGATTTTGTGGGATTTAATGAAAAACTGTTTTTT.

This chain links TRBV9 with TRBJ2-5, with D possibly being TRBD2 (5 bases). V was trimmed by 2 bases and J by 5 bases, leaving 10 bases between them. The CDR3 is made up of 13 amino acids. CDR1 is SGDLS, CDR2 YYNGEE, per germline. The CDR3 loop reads CASSVGGYETQYF. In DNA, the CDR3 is TGTGCCAGCAGCGTCGGCGGGTACGAGACCCAGTACTTC. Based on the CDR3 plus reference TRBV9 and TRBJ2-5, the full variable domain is DSGVTQTPKHLITATGQRVTLRCSPRSGDLSVYWYQQSLDQGLQFLIQYYNGEERAKGNILERFSAQQFPDLHSELNLSSLELGDSALYFCASSVGGYETQYFGPGTRLLVL.

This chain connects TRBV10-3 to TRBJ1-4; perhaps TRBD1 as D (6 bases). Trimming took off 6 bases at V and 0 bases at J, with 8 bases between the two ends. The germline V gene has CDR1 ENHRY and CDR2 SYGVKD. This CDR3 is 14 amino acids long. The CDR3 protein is CAIRGTTTNEKLFF. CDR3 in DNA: TGTGCCATCAGGGGGACAACAACTAATGAAAAACTGTTTTTT.